This entry concerns a single TCR beta chain. This sample was included in a study of T cell changes during pregnancy in multiple sclerosis. The CDR3 has 13 amino acids. V lost 5 bases and J 0 bases, leaving 7 bases between the germline ends. Germline assignment: CDR1 SGHAT and CDR2 FQNNGV. Here immunoSEQ multiplex PCR was the method, and the copy in TCRdb shows in-frame clones only, minus some. In the table there are 20,000 to 25,000 clones, around four fifths of which are singletons. This receptor was obtained from a female donor in good health, enrolled as a control in a pregnancy study. Source: CD8+ T cells from peripheral blood mononuclear cells, taken in the first trimester of pregnancy. The chain uses TRBV11-2 and TRBJ1-2; D gene ambiguous. CDR3 residues: CASSQSTNYGYTF. The CDR3 nucleotides read TGTGCCAGCAGCCAATCTACTAACTATGGCTACACCTTC.